This TCR beta chain was profiled in a study of regulatory T cells in long-lasting Graves disease. Germline CDR1 reads KGHSH; CDR2 reads LQKENI. The V end was cut by 2 bases, the J end by 3 bases, with 11 bases between. The CDR3 length is 14 residues. Researchers made TCR beta libraries by using iRepertoire HTBI primers and running Arm-PCR on CDR3 regions. TCRdb re-analysed the multiplex PCR reads in MiXCR, keeping a single row per CDR3 protein. This table has 350,000 to 500,000 distinct CDR3 sequences, 21% appearing once. This clonotype was detected a few times. As to time point: persistent/refractory GD, antithyroid drugs over 5 years with positive TRAb. The TCR library was prepared using RNA isolated from PBMCs.

The material was peripheral blood mononuclear cells (PBMCs), obtained when the disease was refractory, from a patient treated with antithyroid drugs. The receptor was derived from a female donor with Graves disease. This chain connects TRBV18 to TRBJ2-7, with D hard to call. Here the CDR3 DNA reads TGTGCCAGCTCACCAAGCACGTCGCTCTACGAGCAGTACTTC. It specifies CASSPSTSLYEQYF.